This entry lists 31 T cell receptor beta chains sequenced from one sample in a study of control samples from healthy donors and cancer patients. The method was immunoSEQ multiplex PCR; TCRdb's version includes in-frame clones alone and lacks a portion of them. Of 150,000 to 200,000 clones listed, approximately 94% are singletons. Input material: PBMCs. The receptors shown here come from a man aged 60-69 years with colorectal cancer.

This clone was picked up one time. The gene calls are TRBV11-2 and TRBJ2-4, with 7 nucleotides matching TRBD1. This CDR3 has 14 amino acids. The ends lost 1 base at V and 9 bases at J; junction bases unmatched: 6. Germline V gene sequence: CDR1 SGHAT, CDR2 FQNNGV. This CDR3 is CASSLGQGRSIQYF. In nucleotides, the CDR3 is TGTGCCAGCAGCTTAGGACAGGGAAGGAGCATTCAGTACTTC.

The chain couples TRBV9 to TRBJ2-1; the D is unclear. The ends were cut back, 3 bases at V and 4 bases at J, with 17 bases in the middle. CDR1 and CDR2 from the germline V gene are SGDLS and YYNGEE. The length of the CDR3 is 16 residues. The CDR3 DNA is TGTGCCAGCAGCGCCCCCATGGGCAATAAATACAATGAGCAGTTCTTC. This translates into CASSAPMGNKYNEQFF.

V usage is TRBV21-1 and J usage is TRBJ1-5. TRBV21-1 is annotated as a pseudogene. CDR3 length: 16 residues. In nucleotides, the CDR3 is TGTGCCAGCAGCAAAGACCTGGGTTTGAGAGATCAGCCCCAGCATTTT. This sequence encodes CASSKDLGLRDQPQHF.

V gene TRBV7-8 combines with J gene TRBJ1-2, with 10 nucleotides matching TRBD1. Germline CDR1 SGHVS, CDR2 FQNEAQ. The junction had 2 bases not matched to a gene; V was cut back by 2 bases and J by 8 bases. This CDR3 spans 13 amino acids. For the CDR3, the DNA is TGTGCCAGCAGCTTAAGGACAGGGGGAGGCTACACCTTC. Its protein product is CASSLRTGGGYTF.

This chain uses TRBV2 with TRBJ2-2, with 8 bases fitting TRBD2. From germline, CDR1 is SNHLY and CDR2 FYNNEI. The CDR3 spans 15 residues. The ends lost 4 bases at V and 1 base at J; junction bases unmatched: 2. The CDR3: CASSGLAGNTGELFF. The CDR3 DNA reads as TGTGCCAGCAGTGGCCTAGCGGGGAACACCGGGGAGCTGTTTTTT. The whole variable domain, remainder taken from reference TRBV2 and TRBJ2-2, is EPEVTQTPSHQVTQMGQEVILRCVPISNHLYFYWYRQILGQKVEFLVSFYNNEISEKSEIFDDQFSVERPDGSNFTLKIRSTKLEDSAMYFCASSGLAGNTGELFFGEGSRLTVL.

The J gene is TRBJ1-4, the V gene TRBV3-1 (or the pseudogene TRBV3-2), with 11 positions matching TRBD1. The V and J ends lost 8 bases and 7 bases, in that order; junction bases with no gene match: 0. The CDR3 is 12 residues long. Germline-derived CDR1 and CDR2 are LGHDT and YNNKEL (reference sequence). CDR3 residues: CASGTGGEKLFF. Here the CDR3 DNA reads TGTGCCAGCGGGACAGGGGGTGAAAAACTGTTTTTT.

V gene TRBV6-5 combines with J gene TRBJ2-7; 8 nucleotides align to TRBD1. CDR3 length equals 13 residues. Germline V gives CDR1 MNHEY, CDR2 SVGAGI. J lost 1 base, V lost 10 bases, and 6 bases had no gene match. CDR3 sequence: CATKDRESYEQYF. DNA for the CDR3: TGTGCCACCAAGGACAGGGAGTCCTACGAGCAGTACTTC.

The chain combines TRBV4-3 with TRBJ1-3, with a tentative D call TRBD1 (6 bases). Trimming removed 4 bases at V and 2 bases at J, with 12 bases between. Germline V gene data show CDR1 as LGHNA and CDR2 as YSLEER. The CDR3 is 15 residues long. CDR3 coding DNA: TGCGCCAGCAGCCTTACAGGGACGACTGGAAACACCATATATTTT. Encoded protein: CASSLTGTTGNTIYF.

The rearrangement uses TRBV7-9 and TRBJ1-2; no clear D gene. The CDR3 covers 12 residues. V was pared by 3 bases and J by 4 bases, with 6 bases between. Germline CDR1 reads SEHNR; CDR2 reads FQNEAQ (reference sequence). CDR3 DNA sequence: TGTGCCAGCAGCTTGTTCACCTATGGCTACACCTTC. The encoded protein is CASSLFTYGYTF.

Here the CDR3 reads CASSKTARNTGELFF. The CDR3 DNA follows: TGCGCCAGCAGCAAGACAGCCAGGAACACCGGGGAGCTGTTTTTT. The rearrangement uses TRBV4-1 and TRBJ2-2; perhaps TRBD1 as D (5 bases). Deletions cut 5 bases from V and 1 base from J, with 11 bases between. CDR1 and CDR2 from the germline V gene are MGHRA and YSYEKL. The length of the CDR3 is 15 residues.

The CDR3 nucleotides read TGTGCCAGCAGTTACTCCGGACAGGGAGGCTACTACGAGCAGTACTTC. Translating it yields CASSYSGQGGYYEQYF. The gene calls are TRBV6-5 and TRBJ2-7; the match to TRBD1 covers 8 bases. CDR3 length: 16 amino acids. CDR1 and CDR2 from the germline V gene are MNHEY and SVGAGI. V dropped 0 bases and J dropped 3; count of bases not matched to a gene: 7.

The chain combines TRBV9 with TRBJ2-1, with TRBD2 identical over 8 bases. V was pared by 4 bases and J by 4 bases, with 10 bases of the junction left unmatched. The CDR3 consists of 16 residues. Germline V CDR1 and CDR2: SGDLS, YYNGEE. The CDR3: CASSSDPAGEYNEQFF. DNA for the CDR3: TGTGCCAGCAGCTCCGACCCAGCGGGGGAATACAATGAGCAGTTCTTC.

The chain links TRBV30 to TRBJ2-1; the D gene is possibly TRBD2 (6 bases). The CDR3 length is 14 residues. CDR1 is GTSNPN and CDR2 is SVGIG in the germline V gene (reference sequence). V lost 6 bases and J lost 5, with 17 bases in between. The CDR3 sequence: CACPRRGGHNEQFF. The CDR3 DNA reads as TGTGCCTGCCCCAGGAGGGGCGGCCACAATGAGCAGTTCTTC. Full variable domain (rest looked up from reference TRBV30 and TRBJ2-1): SQTIHQWPATLVQPVGSPLSLECTVEGTSNPNLYWYRQAAGRGLQLLFYSVGIGQISSEVPQNLSASRPQDRQFILSSKKLLLSDSGFYLCACPRRGGHNEQFFGPGTRLTVL.

This clone showed up just a few times. V gene TRBV18 combines with J gene TRBJ1-3; 9 positions agree with TRBD1. Trimming took 3 bases from V and 0 from J; bases not matched to a gene: 0. The CDR3 loop spans 15 amino acids. Germline lookup yields CDR1 KGHSH and CDR2 LQKENI. The CDR3 DNA is TGTGCCAGCTCACCGGGACAGGGCTCTGGAAACACCATATATTTT. Its protein is CASSPGQGSGNTIYF.

This clone was seen a handful of times. The chain has TRBV9 and TRBJ2-5; D is possibly TRBD1 (6 bases). Germline CDR1 reads SGDLS; CDR2 reads YYNGEE. Trimming stripped 2 bases from V and 4 bases from J, with 15 bases between. This CDR3 comprises 15 residues. The CDR3 nucleotides are TGTGCCAGCAGCGTTCGTACAGGGAATCGAGAGACCCAGTACTTC. Translation: CASSVRTGNRETQYF. Drawing the rest from reference TRBV9 and TRBJ2-5, the complete variable domain is DSGVTQTPKHLITATGQRVTLRCSPRSGDLSVYWYQQSLDQGLQFLIQYYNGEERAKGNILERFSAQQFPDLHSELNLSSLELGDSALYFCASSVRTGNRETQYFGPGTRLLVL.

This chain links TRBV2 with TRBJ2-7; perhaps TRBD1 as D (7 bases). V was clipped by 7 bases and J by 2 bases, with 21 bases between them. The CDR3 extends over 16 amino acids. CDR1 SNHLY and CDR2 FYNNEI come from the germline V gene. Written as DNA, the CDR3 is TGTGCCAGCAAAGGTGGAAGGCAGGGGGGCCCCTACGAGCAGTACTTC. Protein: CASKGGRQGGPYEQYF.

This chain links TRBV10-3 with TRBJ2-1; 9 bases line up with TRBD2. Germline assignment: CDR1 ENHRY and CDR2 SYGVKD. With 9 bases clipped from V and 9 bases from J, the junction kept 9 bases outside the gene matches. CDR3 length: 13 residues. The CDR3 loop is CAIRLAVWGEQFF. CDR3 DNA: TGTGCCATAAGACTAGCGGTCTGGGGTGAGCAGTTCTTC.

V is TRBV5-1 and J is TRBJ2-5, with D perhaps TRBD1 (5 bases). V was cut by 2 bases and J by 1 base, with 9 bases left in between. Germline assignment: CDR1 SGHRS and CDR2 YFSETQ. This CDR3 spans 14 amino acids. The chain's CDR3 is CASSLLDSQETQYF. The CDR3 DNA reads TGCGCCAGCAGCTTACTCGACAGCCAAGAGACCCAGTACTTC. Variable domain in full (rest from reference TRBV5-1 and TRBJ2-5): KAGVTQTPRYLIKTRGQQVTLSCSPISGHRSVSWYQQTPGQGLQFLFEYFSETQRNKGNFPGRFSGRQFSNSRSEMNVSTLELGDSALYLCASSLLDSQETQYFGPGTRLLVL.

This clone was seen only once. The gene calls are TRBV20-1 and TRBJ2-3, with D maybe TRBD1 (5 bases). Germline V CDR1 and CDR2: DFQATT, SNEGSKA (reference sequence). The CDR3 has 15 residues. The V and J ends lost 3 bases and 0 bases respectively, with 13 bases between them. The CDR3 DNA is TGCAGTGCTAGTACGGACATTCATAGCACAGATACGCAGTATTTT. Its protein product is CSASTDIHSTDTQYF.

The chain uses TRBV5-1 and TRBJ1-5; D gene unclear. CDR3 length equals 15 residues. CDR1 and CDR2 from the germline V gene are SGHRS and YFSETQ. V lost 0 bases and J 2 bases, leaving 9 bases between the germline ends. The CDR3 DNA follows: TGCGCCAGCAGCTTGGGCCCGGGCGGCAATCAGCCCCAGCATTTT. Its protein product is CASSLGPGGNQPQHF.

The chain carries TRBV5-1 and TRBJ1-2; possible D gene TRBD1, 5 bases. Germline V gene lookup returns CDR1 SGHRS and CDR2 YFSETQ. Trimming stripped 0 bases from V and 0 bases from J, with 12 bases between. CDR3 size: 16 residues. The CDR3 DNA sequence: TGCGCCAGCAGCTTGGTCCAGGGAGGGACTAACTATGGCTACACCTTC. Translated, it gives CASSLVQGGTNYGYTF.

The J gene is TRBJ1-5, the V gene TRBV7-9, with 7 bases fitting TRBD1. CDR1 is SEHNR and CDR2 is FQNEAQ in the germline V gene (reference sequence). CDR3 size: 15 residues. Trimming at V came to 1 base and at J to 5 bases, leaving 5 bases not matched to a gene. The CDR3 is CASSLGRQGDQPQHF. Written as DNA, the CDR3 is TGTGCCAGCAGCTTAGGCAGACAGGGAGATCAGCCCCAGCATTTT.

This chain uses TRBV27 with TRBJ1-2, with 9 bases that match TRBD1. The germline V gene encodes CDR1 MNHEY and CDR2 SMNVEV (reference sequence). CDR3 length: 16 residues. V lost 6 bases and J lost 3; bases outside the gene matches: 11. The CDR3 nucleotides read TGTGCCAGCAGCCGGGACAGGGTTAGGGGAGACTATGGCTACACCTTC. Translated: CASSRDRVRGDYGYTF.

The chain links TRBV5-1 to TRBJ2-3; tentatively, D is TRBD1 (6 bases). Germline V gene lookup returns CDR1 SGHRS and CDR2 YFSETQ. Trimming took 4 bases from V and 0 from J, leaving 12 bases between them. CDR3 length: 15 amino acids. The CDR3 DNA follows: TGCGCCAGCAGCATCTCAGGGGATAGCACAGATACGCAGTATTTT. Its protein is CASSISGDSTDTQYF.

J is TRBJ1-3 and V is TRBV29-1; D possibly corresponds to TRBD1 (5 bases). The CDR3 spans 12 residues. CDR1 and CDR2 from the germline V gene are SQVTM and ANQGSEA. The CDR3 bases are TGCACCGCGGGGGGTTCTGGAAACACCATATATTTT. Its protein product is CTAGGSGNTIYF. Full variable domain (rest looked up from reference TRBV29-1 and TRBJ1-3): SAVISQKPSRDICQRGTSLTIQCQVDSQVTMMFWYRQQPGQSLTLIATANQGSEATYESGFVIDKFPISRPNLTFSTLTVSNMSPEDSSIYLCTAGGSGNTIYFGEGSWLTVV.

The chain employs TRBV3-1 (or the pseudogene TRBV3-2) and TRBJ2-5; tentative D call: TRBD2 (5 bases). V was trimmed by 0 bases and J by 7 bases, leaving 12 bases between them. This CDR3 has 14 amino acids. In germline, CDR1 is LGHDT, CDR2 YNNKEL (reference sequence). CDR3 residues: CASSQDSLAGTQYF. CDR3 DNA sequence: TGTGCCAGCAGCCAAGATTCGCTAGCTGGGACCCAGTACTTC.

The chain links TRBV28 to TRBJ1-5; a weak D match, TRBD1 (6 bases). There are 18 residues in the CDR3. Between the trimmed V and J ends, which lost 4 bases and 2 bases, there was a span of 21 bases. CDR1 MDHEN and CDR2 SYDVKM come from the germline V gene. The CDR3 region is CASSSSLGQTWGNQPQHF. Here the CDR3 DNA reads TGTGCCAGCAGTTCATCCCTAGGACAGACCTGGGGCAATCAGCCCCAGCATTTT.

The rearrangement uses TRBV29-1 and TRBJ2-7; D might be TRBD1 (6 bases). From germline, CDR1 is SQVTM and CDR2 ANQGSEA. Between the trimmed V and J ends, which lost 7 bases and 2 bases, there was a span of 15 bases. CDR3 length: 13 residues. The CDR3 sequence: CSAKGGSAYEQYF. DNA for the CDR3: TGCAGCGCAAAAGGGGGTAGCGCCTACGAGCAGTACTTC.

The CDR3, as DNA: TGTGCCAGCAGCTCGACTCTCGAGCAGTACTTC. Translation: CASSSTLEQYF. J is TRBJ2-7 and V is TRBV2; unclear D gene. V lost 6 bases and J 6 bases, leaving 9 bases between the germline ends. Germline CDR1 SNHLY, CDR2 FYNNEI. The CDR3 is 11 amino acids.

The chain joins TRBV29-1 to TRBJ1-1; the match to TRBD1 covers 9 bases. The CDR3 is 15 residues long. Germline V lookup: CDR1 SQVTM, CDR2 ANQGSEA. V gave up 2 bases and J gave up 5 bases; unmatched junction bases: 9. CDR3 amino acids: CSVERGDRVITEAFF. The CDR3 DNA reads as TGCAGCGTTGAAAGGGGGGACAGGGTAATAACTGAAGCTTTCTTT.

In nucleotides, the CDR3 is TGTGCCAGCAGTGAAGGAGCCGGACACGTATCCTACGAGCAGTACTTC. This sequence encodes CASSEGAGHVSYEQYF. The V call is TRBV6-1, the J call TRBJ2-7; D may be TRBD1 (5 bases). Between the trimmed V and J ends, which lost 1 base and 1 base, there was a span of 14 bases. The CDR3 sequence is 16 residues long. In germline, CDR1 is MNHNS, CDR2 SASEGT.